This T cell receptor (beta chain) was profiled in a study of cytomegalovirus exposure and HLA in healthy donors. Study-wide results and caveats: Accurate prediction of most subjects' HLA-A and HLA-B alleles from TCR beta sequences was reported. Sequencing depth across donors, presence/absence analyses assumed, was roughly uniform.

Germline V gene lookup returns CDR1 SNHLY and CDR2 FYNNEI. Trimming cost V 6 bases and J 2 bases, with 10 bases left between them. The CDR3 totals 13 residues. Comments on this clone: What it recognizes is unknown.

PCR involved 60 Vbeta and 13 Jbeta primers. Profiling relied on immunoSEQ multiplex PCR, and the TCRdb table lists in-frame clones only, not all of them. The data show 110,000 to 150,000 clones, about 70% seen once. The TCR originated in a woman in her thirties or forties in good health and CMV-seronegative. The sequenced sample was PBMCs. The V gene is TRBV2, the J gene TRBJ1-2; D is possibly TRBD1 (5 bases). The CDR3 is CASRPRVNYGYTF. The DNA of the CDR3 is TGTGCCAGCAGGCCCAGGGTGAACTATGGCTACACCTTC.